The rows below give T cell receptor beta chains drawn from one sample of a study of CD8 T cells in Susac syndrome. TCRdb fed the immunoSEQ multiplex PCR reads into MiXCR, producing one record per CDR3 protein. The data contain about 190,000 distinct CDR3 sequences, approximately 95% of them singletons. The sequencing sample was made of CD4+ T cells from PBMCs. The receptors originated from a human donor with Susac syndrome. Each CDR3 is given with its conserved first and last residue. A D gene is named only where the DNA matches it firmly. Where a row states a size, it is once, few, many or the class of an expanded clone; other rows omit it.

V gene	J gene	clone size	D gene	CDR3 DNA	CDR3 protein
TRBV4-2	TRBJ2-2	NA	TRBD2	TGTGCCAGCAGCCAAGATACTAGCGGGGGGATCTCGCCCACCGGGGAGCTGTTTTTT	CASSQDTSGGISPTGELFF
TRBV27	TRBJ2-5	NA	NA	TGTGCCAGCAGTTTTCGGCAGGGGGGAACTCAAGAGACCCAGTACTTC	CASSFRQGGTQETQYF
TRBV2	TRBJ1-2	NA	NA	TGTGCCAGCACCCCAGACGGGACATCAAACTATGGCTACACCTTC	CASTPDGTSNYGYTF
TRBV11-2	TRBJ2-6	NA	NA	TGTGCCAGCAGCAACTTCCCTATGCGGATTACTGGGGCCAACGTCCTGACTTTC	CASSNFPMRITGANVLTF
TRBV18	TRBJ1-1	NA	NA	TGTGCCAGCTCACCACCCAGGGATGGCACTGAAGCTTTCTTT	CASSPPRDGTEAFF
TRBV29-1	TRBJ2-5	NA	NA	TGCGGGTGCGGCAGGCTCCAAGAGACCCAGTACTTC	CGCGRLQETQYF
TRBV29-1	TRBJ2-3	NA	NA	TGCAGCGTGGGGCTAGACATGGGGGTTGCAGATACGCAGTATTTT	CSVGLDMGVADTQYF
TRBV20-1	TRBJ2-6	NA	NA	TGCAGTGCCCCGAGGGGAACTGGGGCCAACGTCCTGACTTTC	CSAPRGTGANVLTF
TRBV30	TRBJ1-4	NA	NA	TGTGCCTGGGCTTACGCCGGGACAAACATTTTTGAAAAACTGTTTTTT	CAWAYAGTNIFEKLFF
TRBV29-1	TRBJ2-7	NA	TRBD1	TGCAGCGCGTCCGTTTGGACAGGGGGATCCTACGAGCAGTACTTC	CSASVWTGGSYEQYF
TRBV7-2	TRBJ1-2	NA	TRBD1	TGTGCCAGCAGCCACCCTTGGACAGGGACGAGCTATGGCTACACCTTC	CASSHPWTGTSYGYTF
TRBV7-9	TRBJ1-1	NA	NA	TGTGCCAGCAGCTACGGACTGATTAACACTGAAGCTTTCTTT	CASSYGLINTEAFF
TRBV30	TRBJ2-1	once	TRBD2	TGTGCCTGGAGTGTACTGGGGTTAGCGGGGGGCAATGAGCAGTTCTTC	CAWSVLGLAGGNEQFF
TRBV30	TRBJ2-1	NA	TRBD2	TGTGCCTGGAGTCAGGAGCGGGGGGGACTCGCCTACAATGAGCAGTTCTTC	CAWSQERGGLAYNEQFF
TRBV4-1	TRBJ1-4	NA	TRBD1	TGCGCCAGCAGCCAAGGGGACAAGACAGGGTTGGACGAAAAACTGTTTTTT	CASSQGDKTGLDEKLFF
TRBV10-3	TRBJ2-4	NA	NA	TGTGCCATCAGTGAGTCTGACACCATTCAGTACTTC	CAISESDTIQYF
TRBV5-4	TRBJ2-3	NA	NA	TGTGCCAGCAGCTCGGCAGCTTACCGCGGACCGCAGTATTTT	CASSSAAYRGPQYF
TRBV29-1	TRBJ1-3	NA	NA	TGCAGCGTTGGCCAGTCTGGAAACACCATATATTTT	CSVGQSGNTIYF
TRBV12-3/TRBV12-4	TRBJ2-5	NA	TRBD2	TGTGCCAGCAGTACGCCGGGAGGCCGAGTCCAAGAGACCCAGTACTTC	CASSTPGGRVQETQYF
TRBV5-1	TRBJ2-3	NA	NA	TGCGCCAGCAGCTCGGTAGCGGCTGACGAAACGCAGTATTTT	CASSSVAADETQYF
TRBV5-1	TRBJ1-4	NA	NA	TGCGCCAGCAGCCCACAGGGAATCAGGAATGAAAAACTGTTTTTT	CASSPQGIRNEKLFF
TRBV19	TRBJ2-3	few	NA	TGTGCCAGTAGAGGGACCACAGATACGCAGTATTTT	CASRGTTDTQYF
TRBV20-1	TRBJ2-7	NA	TRBD1	TGCAGTGCTGGGGGGACAGGGAACGGCTACGAGCAGTACTTC	CSAGGTGNGYEQYF
TRBV9	TRBJ2-1	NA	TRBD2	TGTGCCAGCAGCGCGACTAGCGTGGGTTACAATGAGCAGTTCTTC	CASSATSVGYNEQFF
TRBV20-1	TRBJ1-2	NA	TRBD1	TGCAGTGCTAGAGCCACCCCAGGGGGCGGCTACACCTTC	CSARATPGGGYTF
TRBV30	TRBJ2-1	NA	TRBD1	TGTGCCTGGAGTGTCTACAGGGGACAGGAGCAGTTCTTC	CAWSVYRGQEQFF
TRBV30	TRBJ2-1	NA	NA	TGTGCCTGGAGTGAAGTCAGAGGGGGGGGCATTCGGTATGAGCAGTTCTTC	CAWSEVRGGGIRYEQFF
TRBV6-2/TRBV6-3	TRBJ1-5	NA	NA	TGTGCCAGCAGGCCCTCTACAGGGTTCGGAAATCAGCCCCAGCATTTT	CASRPSTGFGNQPQHF
TRBV4-1	TRBJ2-5	NA	TRBD2	TGCGCCAGCAGCCAAGATCTAGCGGGGGAGACCCAGTACTTC	CASSQDLAGETQYF
TRBV20-1	TRBJ2-7	NA	NA	TGCAGTGCTAGTAACCCCCAGCGGACGACCTACGAGCAGTACTTC	CSASNPQRTTYEQYF
TRBV15	TRBJ1-5	NA	NA	TGTGCCACCAGCAGAGATTGGGGGTCGGGTCAGCCCCAGCATTTT	CATSRDWGSGQPQHF
TRBV20-1	TRBJ2-7	NA	NA	TGCAGTGCCCATGATGACAGCTCCTACGAGCAGTACTTC	CSAHDDSSYEQYF
TRBV6-2/TRBV6-3	TRBJ2-1	NA	TRBD2	TGTGCCAGCAGTTACTCCGCGGGGGGGCCAAGGAATGAGCAGTTCTTC	CASSYSAGGPRNEQFF
TRBV6-5	TRBJ2-7	once	TRBD1	TGTGCCAGCAGTTACCTCTCGGGACAGGGGTCCCCCTACGAGCAGTACTTC	CASSYLSGQGSPYEQYF
TRBV9	TRBJ2-5	NA	NA	TGTGCCAGCAGCGTAGCAGCCCAGCTTATTAAAGAGACCCAGTACTTC	CASSVAAQLIKETQYF
TRBV9	TRBJ2-3	NA	TRBD2	TGTGCCAGCAGCGTTAGCGGGACGGACCCCAGCACCGGGAAGCAGTATTTT	CASSVSGTDPSTGKQYF
TRBV9	TRBJ1-1	NA	TRBD1	TGTGCCAGCAGCGTCCTGGACAGGGGGGCTGAAGCTTTCTTT	CASSVLDRGAEAFF
TRBV21-1	TRBJ2-7	NA	NA	TGTGCCAGCAGCAAAGAGGCGGGGAAGCAGTACTTC	CASSKEAGKQYF
TRBV6-2/TRBV6-3	TRBJ2-3	NA	NA	TGTGCCAGCAGTTGGACTACCTCCAATACGCAGTATTTT	CASSWTTSNTQYF